The present T cell receptor beta chain was sequenced within a study of shared clonotypes between healthy human individuals. Study overall: Every donor yielded three CD4 naive, three CD4 memory, two CD8 naive and one CD8 memory plate.

The method was immunoSEQ multiplex PCR; TCRdb's version includes in-frame clones alone and lacks a portion of them. The top ten hold more than 0.9% of the sample, which has some 1,900,000 clones, about 95% seen once. Naive CD8 cells lacked CD45RO and underwent positive selection for CCR7, leaving out terminally differentiated effector memory CD45RA+ cells. Trimming took 3 bases from V and 4 from J, leaving 8 bases between them. CDR3 length: 13 residues. The germline V gene encodes CDR1 LGHNA and CDR2 YNFKEQ. This chain links TRBV4-2 with TRBJ2-3; D is possibly TRBD2 (5 bases). Sequencing was done on a sample of naive CD8+ T cells sorted from blood. This sequence was found in a man between 18 and 29 years old in good health. The CDR3 DNA sequence: TGTGCCAGCAGCCACCTAGCTGCAGATACGCAGTATTTT. Translated, it gives CASSHLAADTQYF.